The source of this T cell receptor (beta chain) is a study of control samples from healthy donors and cancer patients. Profiled with immunoSEQ multiplex PCR; TCRdb holds only in-frame clones, not every one. The data show approximately 150,000 clones, with over 85% seen just once and under 7% held by the top ten. Germline lookup yields CDR1 SGHVS and CDR2 FNYEAQ. V shed 2 bases and J 5 bases; nucleotides not matched to a gene: 13. The CDR3 contains 17 residues. Specimen: blood. The receptor was derived from a man younger than 30 in good health. The chain has TRBV7-6 and TRBJ2-7; TRBD1 aligns across 9 bases. The CDR3 nucleotides are TGTGCCAGCAGCTTATTAAGGGGTATCGGGACAGGGAACGAGCAGTACTTC. This sequence encodes CASSLLRGIGTGNEQYF.